This passage covers 31 T cell receptor beta chains from one sample sequenced in a study of identical twins. TCRdb re-analysed the 5' RACE reads in MiXCR, keeping a single row per CDR3 protein. This table has about 810,000 distinct CDR3 sequences, 9% to 15% appearing once. These data were also filed under a second study, of yellow fever vaccine responses in identical twins.

The sequenced sample consisted of PBMCs. The receptors come from a woman between 18 and 29 years old in good health.

The chain links TRBV6-5 to TRBJ2-3; D unclear. In germline, CDR1 is MNHEY, CDR2 SVGAGI. Trimming took off 2 bases at V and 5 bases at J, with 5 bases between the two ends. The CDR3 totals 12 residues. DNA for the CDR3: TGTGCCAGCAGTTACCTGGGAGATACGCAGTATTTT. It yields the protein CASSYLGDTQYF.

The chain has TRBV13 and TRBJ2-1; TRBD2 agrees at 11 bases. The V gene's germline CDR1 is PRHDT and CDR2 FYEKMQ (reference sequence). The CDR3 loop spans 14 amino acids. Losses at the gene ends were 3 bases for V and 9 bases for J; bases not matched to a gene: 4. The CDR3 bases are TGTGCCAGCAGCTTGACTAGCGGGAACGGTGAGCAGTTCTTC. Protein: CASSLTSGNGEQFF.

The chain recombines TRBV28 with TRBJ2-7; tentatively, D is TRBD2 (6 bases). CDR1 is MDHEN, CDR2 SYDVKM, per germline. The CDR3 is 14 residues long. The germline V and J ends were trimmed by 5 bases and 3 bases, with 14 bases remaining between them. CDR3 in amino acids: CASSPGGTLYEQYF. The CDR3 DNA reads TGTGCCAGCAGTCCGGGCGGGACCCTCTACGAGCAGTACTTC.

The J gene is TRBJ2-3, the V gene TRBV7-9; unclear D gene. Germline lookup yields CDR1 SEHNR and CDR2 FQNEAQ (reference sequence). The CDR3 runs to 14 residues. Trimming cost V 5 bases and J 6 bases, with 15 bases left between them. The CDR3 is CASSSPSSVDTQYF. The CDR3, as DNA: TGTGCCAGCAGCAGCCCCTCTAGTGTGGATACGCAGTATTTT.

V usage is TRBV5-1 and J usage is TRBJ2-5; weak D call: TRBD2 (5 bases). From germline, CDR1 is SGHRS and CDR2 YFSETQ. The V and J ends lost 1 base and 5 bases respectively, with 15 bases between them. The CDR3 has 15 residues. CDR3 in DNA: TGCGCCAGCAGCTTGTGGACCCTCCCGGGGGAGACCCAGTACTTC. Translated: CASSLWTLPGETQYF.

This clonotype was found a few times. The rearrangement joins TRBV2 to TRBJ2-1; the D gene is possibly TRBD2 (6 bases). The CDR3 totals 16 residues. Germline V gene lookup returns CDR1 SNHLY and CDR2 FYNNEI. V was cut by 8 bases and J by 8 bases, with 25 bases left in between. CDR3 amino acids: CASSLAVSSWGDEQFF. CDR3 coding DNA: TGTGCCAGCTCCTTGGCGGTGAGCTCCTGGGGGGATGAGCAGTTCTTC.

The rearrangement joins TRBV20-1 to TRBJ2-3; TRBD2 matches at 10 bases. This CDR3 has 13 residues. V shed 3 bases, J shed 5 bases, and the junction held 2 bases outside the gene matches. CDR1 is DFQATT and CDR2 is SNEGSKA in the germline V gene (reference sequence). The CDR3 bases are TGCAGTGCTAGTCTAGCGGGAGTAGATACGCAGTATTTT. Its protein product is CSASLAGVDTQYF.

Only a few counts were recorded for this clonotype. The V and J genes are TRBV20-1 and TRBJ2-1; TRBD2 matches 9 bases. This CDR3 has 16 amino acids. Trimming cost V 1 base and J 2 bases; bases outside gene matches: 6. Per the germline V gene, CDR1 is DFQATT and CDR2 is SNEGSKA (reference sequence). DNA for the CDR3: TGCAGTGCTAGAGGGAGCGGGAGGAGTCCCTACAATGAGCAGTTCTTC. Its protein is CSARGSGRSPYNEQFF.

A few counts support this clonotype. This chain joins TRBV5-1 and TRBJ2-1, with TRBD1 matching 7 bases. Germline V CDR1 and CDR2: SGHRS, YFSETQ. V lost 0 bases, J lost 4 bases, and 7 bases stayed unmatched. The CDR3 has 16 amino acids. This CDR3 is CASSLARDSPYNEQFF. Here the CDR3 DNA reads TGCGCCAGCAGCTTGGCCCGGGACAGCCCATACAATGAGCAGTTCTTC.

This chain connects TRBV19 to TRBJ2-7, with 7 bases matching TRBD1. This CDR3 has 13 residues. The V gene end was trimmed by 7 bases and the J gene end by 1 base; junction bases not matched to a gene: 4. CDR1 LNHDA and CDR2 SQIVND come from the germline V gene (reference sequence). Written as DNA, the CDR3 is TGTGCCAGTACCCCGGGACAGTCCTACGAGCAGTACTTC. Its protein is CASTPGQSYEQYF.

This clonotype was detected ten times or more. V gene TRBV5-1 combines with J gene TRBJ1-2; TRBD1 agrees at 7 bases. The V and J ends lost 5 bases and 5 bases, in that order; junction bases with no gene match: 6. Germline V gene data show CDR1 as SGHRS and CDR2 as YFSETQ. This CDR3 comprises 13 residues. The CDR3, as DNA: TGCGCCAGCAGACCGGACAGGCTATATGGCTACACCTTC. As protein: CASRPDRLYGYTF.

This sequence joins TRBV11-2 and TRBJ2-3; 11 positions agree with TRBD2. This CDR3 region has 16 residues. Germline trimming cut 2 bases from V and 5 bases from J; bases unmatched to any gene: 6. Germline lookup yields CDR1 SGHAT and CDR2 FQNNGV. The CDR3 region has the DNA TGTGCCAGCAGCTTAAATGTAGCGGGGGGGGGAGATACGCAGTATTTT. It is translated as CASSLNVAGGGDTQYF.

This clonotype came up a few times. V and J are TRBV24-1 and TRBJ2-7; TRBD1 matches 8 bases. The CDR3 sequence is 13 residues long. The germline V gene encodes CDR1 KGHDR and CDR2 SFDVKD. The junction had 7 bases not matched to a gene; V was cut back by 7 bases and J by 6 bases. The CDR3 sequence is CATSAGGRGEQYF. The CDR3 DNA sequence: TGTGCCACCAGCGCAGGGGGCAGGGGCGAGCAGTACTTC.

The chain couples TRBV5-5 to TRBJ2-1; TRBD2 aligns across 11 bases. Germline V CDR1 and CDR2: SGHKS, YYEKEE (reference sequence). The CDR3 consists of 14 residues. Trimming cost V 3 bases and J 10 bases; bases outside gene matches: 6. CDR3 nucleotide sequence: TGTGCCAGCAGCTCGACTAGCGGGAACAGAGAGCAGTTCTTC. It translates to CASSSTSGNREQFF.

The V gene is TRBV7-9, the J gene TRBJ2-2, with unresolved D. The CDR3 is 15 amino acids. CDR1 and CDR2 from the germline V gene are SEHNR and FQNEAQ (reference sequence). Trimming shortened V by 0 bases and J by 5 bases, and 10 bases separated the two germline ends. The CDR3 loop is CASSLASTKTGELFF. DNA of the CDR3: TGTGCCAGCAGCTTAGCCTCAACAAAAACCGGGGAGCTGTTTTTT.

A few counts support this clonotype. This chain links TRBV2 with TRBJ2-7; possible D gene TRBD2, 5 bases. V gave up 2 bases and J gave up 7 bases, with 15 bases separating them. The CDR3 contains 14 residues. CDR1 and CDR2 from the germline V gene are SNHLY and FYNNEI. The CDR3 DNA sequence: TGTGCCAGCAGTGAACTAGCTCTATCCAAGGAGCAGTACTTC. This translates into CASSELALSKEQYF.

J is TRBJ2-7 and V is TRBV6-1, with D possibly TRBD1 on 5 matching bases. V was shortened by 1 base and J by 3 bases, with 13 bases between the two germline ends. The length of the CDR3 is 15 residues. Germline loops: CDR1 MNHNS, CDR2 SASEGT. This chain's CDR3 is CASSEESVRGYEQYV. In DNA form, the CDR3 reads TGTGCCAGCAGTGAAGAGTCTGTAAGGGGCTACGAGCAGTACGTC.

Written as DNA, the CDR3 is TGTGCCAGCAGCCCGGACAGTTCCTACGAGCAGTACGTC. Protein: CASSPDSSYEQYV. V is TRBV7-9 and J is TRBJ2-7; possibly TRBD1 for D (6 bases). The CDR3 sequence is 13 residues long. The V end lost 5 bases, the J end lost 1 base, and 9 bases lay between the germline ends. The germline V gene encodes CDR1 SEHNR and CDR2 FQNEAQ (reference sequence).

This clonotype was seen repeatedly, ten times or more. The chain has TRBV28 and TRBJ1-5, with D possibly being TRBD1 (5 bases). The CDR3 has 15 amino acids. Germline V gene sequence: CDR1 MDHEN, CDR2 SYDVKM. V lost 6 bases to trimming and J lost 1 base, with 13 bases between them. The CDR3 loop is CASSRSGGSNQPQHF. In nucleotides, the CDR3 is TGTGCCAGCAGCCGGTCGGGGGGAAGCAATCAGCCCCAGCATTTT.

V gene TRBV4-1 combines with J gene TRBJ1-5, with D perhaps TRBD1 (6 bases). Germline values: CDR1 MGHRA, CDR2 YSYEKL. This CDR3 spans 16 amino acids. Trimming cost V 0 bases and J 1 base, with 10 bases left between them. The CDR3 reads CASSQDGGHSNQPQHF. In DNA, the CDR3 is TGCGCCAGCAGCCAAGATGGGGGGCACAGCAATCAGCCCCAGCATTTT.

The chain couples TRBV20-1 to TRBJ2-3; TRBD2 aligns across 11 bases. V lost 0 bases and J lost 4; bases outside the gene matches: 6. The CDR3 loop spans 16 amino acids. Looked up from germline, CDR1 is DFQATT and CDR2 is SNEGSKA (reference sequence). The CDR3 region is CSARDQTSGDSDTQYF. The CDR3 DNA sequence: TGCAGTGCTAGAGATCAGACTAGCGGGGACTCAGATACGCAGTATTTT.

This clonotype was counted a few times. The chain couples TRBV6-5 to TRBJ2-3, with D hard to call. Trimming removed 0 bases at V and 2 bases at J, with 15 bases between. CDR3 length: 17 residues. Germline V gives CDR1 MNHEY, CDR2 SVGAGI. Here the CDR3 DNA reads TGTGCCAGCAGTTACTCGAGGAGCCAGCCCGACACAGATACGCAGTATTTT. Residues: CASSYSRSQPDTDTQYF.

This clonotype was counted at least ten times. The CDR3 reads CASSEERDQFF. For the CDR3, the DNA is TGTGCCAGCAGTGAAGAACGTGATCAGTTCTTC. This chain joins TRBV2 and TRBJ2-1; unclear D gene. Germline CDR1 reads SNHLY; CDR2 reads FYNNEI. CDR3 length: 11 residues. The germline V and J ends were trimmed by 1 base and 13 bases, with 8 bases remaining between them.

This clonotype has more than one count but fewer than ten. The chain carries TRBV7-9 and TRBJ1-1; 7 nucleotides match TRBD1. Germline trimming cut 5 bases from V and 2 bases from J; bases unmatched to any gene: 11. The CDR3 contains 16 residues. CDR1 is SEHNR and CDR2 is FQNEAQ in the germline V gene (reference sequence). CDR3 protein: CASSQAGQGVNTEAFF. In DNA form, the CDR3 reads TGTGCCAGCAGCCAAGCGGGGCAGGGGGTAAACACTGAAGCTTTCTTT.

This clonotype was detected only a few times. The chain joins TRBV5-8 to TRBJ2-1; 9 nucleotides line up with TRBD2. The V and J ends lost 3 bases and 4 bases, in that order; junction bases with no gene match: 8. The germline V gene encodes CDR1 SGHTS and CDR2 YDEGEE. The CDR3 runs to 16 residues. Here the CDR3 reads CASSSLLAGTYNEQFF. DNA of the CDR3: TGTGCCAGCAGCTCCCTCCTAGCGGGGACATACAATGAGCAGTTCTTC.

This clonotype was counted at least ten times. V usage is TRBV20-1 and J usage is TRBJ2-3; D ambiguous. Germline CDR1 is DFQATT and CDR2 is SNEGSKA (reference sequence). V lost 3 bases, J lost 4 bases, and 5 bases lay in between. CDR3 size: 11 residues. The CDR3 sequence: CSASPSDTQYF. The CDR3 DNA reads as TGCAGTGCTAGCCCCTCAGATACGCAGTATTTT.

The chain employs TRBV12-3 or TRBV12-4 and TRBJ2-3, with 8 bases fitting TRBD2. V lost 2 bases and J lost 2; bases outside the gene matches: 6. This CDR3 region has 16 residues. CDR3 sequence (DNA): TGTGCCAGCAGTTTATCCGCGGGAGGCCCCACAGATACGCAGTATTTT. The encoded protein is CASSLSAGGPTDTQYF.

This clonotype came up a few times. As DNA, the CDR3 is TGTGCCAGCAGTTATCTTCAAGAGCAGTACTTC. This encodes CASSYLQEQYF. V usage is TRBV12-3 or TRBV12-4 and J usage is TRBJ2-7, with D hard to call. V dropped 4 bases and J dropped 7 bases, with 8 bases sitting between them. The CDR3 runs to 11 residues.

The CDR3 bases are TGCGCCAGCAGCCAAACACAGGGGGATACGCAGTATTTT. Residues: CASSQTQGDTQYF. The gene calls are TRBV4-1 and TRBJ2-3, with 7 bases matching TRBD1. V was pared by 2 bases and J by 6 bases, with 2 bases of the junction left unmatched. The CDR3 has 13 amino acids. Germline assignment: CDR1 MGHRA and CDR2 YSYEKL.

This rearrangement joins TRBV10-2 to TRBJ2-1; D uncertain. The CDR3 is 15 residues long. Per germline, CDR1 WSHSY and CDR2 SAAADI. Trimming cost V 2 bases and J 5 bases, with 13 bases left between them. CDR3 residues: CASSEGTRLDNEQFF. DNA of the CDR3: TGCGCCAGCAGTGAGGGAACCAGGCTTGACAATGAGCAGTTCTTC.

This clonotype occurred a few times. The chain joins TRBV2 to TRBJ2-7; 7 bases line up with TRBD2. Germline-derived CDR1 and CDR2 are SNHLY and FYNNEI. This CDR3 spans 14 amino acids. After removal of 4 bases from V and 3 bases from J, the junction contained 6 bases not matched to a gene. The CDR3 bases are TGTGCCAGCAGTGGGCGGGAGAAAGGCTACGAGCAGTACTTC. Protein sequence: CASSGREKGYEQYF.